One and the same sample provided the 8 T cell receptor beta chains below, sequenced in a study of beta chain features in type 1 diabetes (dated by TCRdb to between 2017 and 2018). The library relied on the immunoSEQ multiplex PCR assay. All of the isolated RNA was reverse transcribed with the High Capacity cDNA Reverse Transcription Kit, so expressed TCRB transcripts were sequenced. Entries here come from immuneACCESS through TCRdb and include only in-frame sequences with V and J called. Some clones fail to appear in such tables; in the studies checked, an unresolved V gene covers under half of the shortfall, and the cause of the remainder is unknown. For this sample there are hundreds of thousands of clones; 30% appear just once. Jointly, the top ten make up 0.05% to 0.065% of the sample. The sample consisted of naive CD4+ T cells from blood. This sample's cell subset or site label indicates: true naive CD4+ T cells. All receptors come from a man in his late teens or twenties in good health.

The V call is TRBV30, the J call TRBJ2-5; 12 nucleotides align to TRBD2. The CDR3 is made up of 13 amino acids. Losses at the gene ends were 8 bases for V and 5 bases for J; bases not matched to a gene: 6. Germline loops: CDR1 GTSNPN, CDR2 SVGIG (reference sequence). The CDR3 reads CALAGGLKETQYF. In DNA form, the CDR3 reads TGTGCCCTAGCGGGAGGGCTGAAGGAGACCCAGTACTTC. Combining the CDR3 with reference TRBV30 and TRBJ2-5 gives the whole variable domain SQTIHQWPATLVQPVGSPLSLECTVEGTSNPNLYWYRQAAGRGLQLLFYSVGIGQISSEVPQNLSASRPQDRQFILSSKKLLLSDSGFYLCALAGGLKETQYFGPGTRLLVL.

This clone was seen a few times. V and J are TRBV11-2 and TRBJ2-7; TRBD2 matches 8 bases. Unmatched junction bases numbered 6, after V lost 2 bases and J lost 6 bases. The length of the CDR3 is 14 residues. Germline CDR1 SGHAT, CDR2 FQNNGV. The CDR3 protein is CASSLNLAGVEQYF. The CDR3 DNA sequence: TGTGCCAGCAGCTTAAACCTAGCGGGCGTCGAGCAGTACTTC. The full variable domain, completed using reference TRBV11-2 and TRBJ2-7, is EAGVAQSPRYKIIEKRQSVAFWCNPISGHATLYWYQQILGQGPKLLIQFQNNGVVDDSQLPKDRFSAERLKGVDSTLKIQPAKLEDSAVYLCASSLNLAGVEQYFGPGTRLTVT.

This clone turned up a few times. This sequence joins TRBV30 and TRBJ1-5; tentative D call: TRBD1 (6 bases). Trimming took off 0 bases at V and 2 bases at J, with 14 bases between the two ends. The CDR3 is 16 amino acids. The V gene's germline CDR1 is GTSNPN and CDR2 SVGIG (reference sequence). CDR3 sequence: CAWSVLGTTRNQPQHF. The DNA for the CDR3 is TGTGCCTGGAGTGTACTCGGGACAACCCGCAATCAGCCCCAGCATTTT.

This sequence joins TRBV11-2 and TRBJ2-1; TRBD1 matches at 7 bases. J was trimmed by 3 bases and V by 1 base; bases with no gene match: 3. The CDR3 length is 15 residues. CDR1 is SGHAT, CDR2 FQNNGV, per germline. The CDR3, as DNA: TGTGCCAGCAGCTTAGGGGCAGGGGGCTACAATGAGCAGTTCTTC. It yields the protein CASSLGAGGYNEQFF.

The sample holds a few counts of this clone. CDR3: CASSFLPTDTQYF. The CDR3 DNA reads as TGTGCCAGCAGTTTCCTTCCCACAGATACGCAGTATTTT. The rearrangement joins TRBV25-1 to TRBJ2-3; no clear D gene. This CDR3 is built from 13 residues. Germline CDR1 reads MGHDK; CDR2 reads SYGVNS. V was clipped by 5 bases and J by 2 bases, with 8 bases between them.

This clone was observed a single time. The chain is built from TRBV29-1 and TRBJ2-7, with 7 bases matching TRBD2. CDR1 is SQVTM, CDR2 ANQGSEA, per germline. This CDR3 is 14 amino acids long. J lost 0 bases, V lost 8 bases, and 10 bases had no gene match. This CDR3 reads CSIKRDRSSYEQYF. In DNA form, the CDR3 reads TGCAGCATAAAGCGGGATAGGAGCTCCTACGAGCAGTACTTC.

This chain joins TRBV9 and TRBJ1-1, with D possibly being TRBD1 (5 bases). Per the germline V gene, CDR1 is SGDLS and CDR2 is YYNGEE. The germline V and J ends were trimmed by 0 bases and 7 bases, with 10 bases remaining between them. CDR3 length equals 13 residues. CDR3 nucleotides: TGTGCCAGCAGCGTAGTGCCCGACAGTGAAGCTTTCTTT. It specifies CASSVVPDSEAFF.

The CDR3 loop is CASSLEATSGGTDTQYF. The CDR3 bases are TGTGCCAGCAGTTTAGAGGCTACTAGCGGGGGCACAGATACGCAGTATTTT. This chain joins TRBV28 and TRBJ2-3; the match to TRBD2 covers 10 bases. Germline assignment: CDR1 MDHEN and CDR2 SYDVKM. Trimming removed 2 bases from V and 1 base from J; junction bases left unmatched: 6. CDR3 length: 17 amino acids.